Below, one T cell receptor beta chain is given with its context. This sample was included in a study of T cell changes during pregnancy in multiple sclerosis. Profiling relied on immunoSEQ multiplex PCR, and the TCRdb table lists in-frame clones only, not all of them. The data show more than 45,000 clones, with around 94% seen just once and approximately 0.59% held by the top ten. Sequenced material: CD4+ T cells from peripheral blood mononuclear cells, taken in the second trimester of pregnancy. This sequence originates from a female donor with multiple sclerosis, enrolled in a pregnancy study.

The CDR3 DNA reads TGCAGCGTTGACGGACAGGGGGTCACGGAGACCCAGTACTTC. It is translated as CSVDGQGVTETQYF. The chain joins TRBV29-1 to TRBJ2-5; 10 nucleotides agree with TRBD1. The trim removed 3 bases at V and 5 bases at J, leaving 6 bases unmatched. Germline CDR1 is SQVTM and CDR2 is ANQGSEA. This CDR3 region has 14 residues.